These 17 T cell receptor beta chains originate from one sample sequenced in a study of T cell repertoires in cytomegalovirus infection. Antigen specificity for these receptors is unknown. TCRdb reanalysed the reads using MiXCR and keeps one entry per CDR3 protein. Of about 280,000 distinct CDR3 sequences in the sample, 20% to 25% were seen once. The sample was cultured PBMCs, taken from culture after CMV antigen stimulation. The receptor set was obtained from a human donor in good health (CMV status not recorded). Some clones in this sample may be carry-over from other donors' samples.

The V and J genes are TRBV27 and TRBJ1-5, with D tentatively TRBD1 (6 bases). The CDR3 spans 16 residues. Germline CDR1 MNHEY, CDR2 SMNVEV (reference sequence). V lost 2 bases and J 7 bases, leaving 18 bases between the germline ends. CDR3 residues: CASSLGARGGRQPQHF. CDR3 DNA sequence: TGTGCCAGCAGTTTAGGAGCCAGGGGAGGTCGGCAGCCCCAGCATTTT.

This clonotype occurred a few times. V and J are TRBV12-3 or TRBV12-4 and TRBJ2-7; D remains unclear. CDR3 length: 13 amino acids. Between the trimmed V and J ends, which lost 1 base and 7 bases, there was a span of 11 bases. CDR3: CASSLGRVREQYF. CDR3 nucleotides: TGTGCCAGCAGTTTAGGCCGGGTGAGGGAGCAGTACTTC.

The chain employs TRBV10-3 and TRBJ2-5, with D maybe TRBD1 (7 bases). Germline assignment: CDR1 ENHRY and CDR2 SYGVKD. CDR3 length: 15 residues. V was trimmed by 0 bases and J by 1 base, leaving 9 bases between them. The CDR3 coding sequence is TGTGCCATCAGTGAGTCGCGGGACAGCCAAGAGACCCAGTACTTC. This encodes CAISESRDSQETQYF.

There are many counts of this clonotype. The chain uses TRBV19 and TRBJ2-1; D is ambiguous. The CDR3 loop spans 13 amino acids. Between the trimmed V and J ends, which lost 8 bases and 3 bases, there was a span of 11 bases. Germline loops: CDR1 LNHDA, CDR2 SQIVND (reference sequence). CDR3 DNA: TGTGCCAGTGAAGGCGATCTCTACAATGAGCAGTTCTTC. The encoded protein is CASEGDLYNEQFF.

In this sample, this clonotype turned up a few times. The chain has TRBV27 and TRBJ2-2, with D possibly being TRBD1 (6 bases). In germline, CDR1 is MNHEY, CDR2 SMNVEV (reference sequence). The CDR3 runs to 14 residues. Trimming cost V 6 bases and J 4 bases, with 12 bases left between them. The CDR3 reads CASSHDRTTGELFF. The CDR3 region has the DNA TGTGCCAGCAGCCATGACAGGACCACCGGGGAGCTGTTTTTT.

The chain's CDR3 is CSVGSVYNEQFF. In DNA form, the CDR3 reads TGCAGCGTTGGTTCAGTCTACAATGAGCAGTTCTTC. The V and J genes are TRBV29-1 and TRBJ2-1; D is uncertain. V lost 4 bases, J lost 3 bases, and 7 bases lay in between. The germline gives CDR1 SQVTM, CDR2 ANQGSEA. CDR3 size: 12 residues.

This clonotype was counted at least ten times. The V call is TRBV7-9, the J call TRBJ1-1; D may be TRBD1 (6 bases). This CDR3 comprises 15 residues. Looked up from germline, CDR1 is SEHNR and CDR2 is FQNEAQ (reference sequence). Trimming took 1 base from V and 6 from J, leaving 15 bases between them. The CDR3 DNA follows: TGTGCCAGCAGCTTAGTTTCAAGGGGGATAGCTGAAGCTTTCTTT. Translated: CASSLVSRGIAEAFF.

This clonotype turned up a few times. The rearrangement links TRBV11-3 to TRBJ2-5; TRBD2 matches at 7 bases. Per germline, CDR1 SGHNT and CDR2 YENEEA. V dropped 3 bases and J dropped 4; count of bases not matched to a gene: 5. CDR3 length: 14 residues. The CDR3 coding sequence is TGTGCCAGCAGCTTGGGCGGGAGTAGAGAGACCCAGTACTTC. The encoded protein is CASSLGGSRETQYF.

This clonotype was seen repeatedly, ten times or more. The chain is built from TRBV7-2 and TRBJ2-3; TRBD2 matches at 11 bases. From germline, CDR1 is SGHTA and CDR2 FQGNSA. With V trimmed by 5 bases and J by 6 bases, 7 bases remained unmatched. The CDR3 length is 15 residues. Written as DNA, the CDR3 is TGTGCCAGCAGCCTTAGCGGGAGGGCGGGGGATACGCAGTATTTT. Its protein is CASSLSGRAGDTQYF.

The chain recombines TRBV6-2 or TRBV6-3 with TRBJ2-5; D is possibly TRBD2 (6 bases). Germline assignment: CDR1 MNHEY and CDR2 SVGEGT. V was trimmed by 7 bases and J by 4 bases, leaving 13 bases between them. There are 13 residues in the CDR3. The chain's CDR3 is CASTAGPRETQYF. The CDR3 DNA reads as TGTGCCAGCACCGCGGGGCCTCGAGAGACCCAGTACTTC.

This clonotype was detected only a few times. CDR3 amino acids: CASLPRPEVTGELFF. CDR3 coding DNA: TGTGCCAGCCTCCCACGACCAGAAGTCACCGGGGAGCTGTTTTTT. The chain uses TRBV6-2 or TRBV6-3 and TRBJ2-2; no firm D call. Trimming left V 8 bases short and J 4 bases short, with 17 bases between. The CDR3 has 15 residues. Germline CDR1 is MNHEY and CDR2 is SVGEGT.

This clonotype was detected many times. The gene calls are TRBV24-1 and TRBJ2-5; D is perhaps TRBD2 (6 bases). The CDR3 length is 17 residues. Germline V gene sequence: CDR1 KGHDR, CDR2 SFDVKD. V was trimmed by 3 bases and J by 2 bases, leaving 18 bases between them. CDR3: CATSDHPFGLLQETQYF. CDR3 DNA sequence: TGTGCCACCAGTGATCACCCATTCGGACTACTACAAGAGACCCAGTACTTC.

The chain's CDR3 is CASSRPLNSGANVLTF. The DNA for the CDR3 is TGTGCCAGCAGCAGACCCCTGAACTCTGGGGCCAACGTCCTGACTTTC. This rearrangement joins TRBV7-3 to TRBJ2-6; D remains unclear. This CDR3 contains 16 residues. Germline CDR1 reads SGHTA; CDR2 reads FQGTGA. Between the trimmed V and J ends, which lost 5 bases and 0 bases, there was a span of 11 bases.

There are a few counts of this clonotype. The chain is built from TRBV29-1 and TRBJ2-2; D gene unclear. V shed 4 bases and J shed 6 bases, with 6 bases lying between them. The CDR3 has 11 residues. Looked up from germline, CDR1 is SQVTM and CDR2 is ANQGSEA. Here the CDR3 DNA reads TGCAGCGTTGGGGTGTCCGGGGAGCTGTTTTTT. Its protein product is CSVGVSGELFF.

This clonotype came up a few times. The J gene is TRBJ2-3, the V gene TRBV15, with D perhaps matching TRBD1 (6 bases). This CDR3 has 15 residues. The ends were cut back, 6 bases at V and 0 bases at J, with 13 bases in the middle. Germline CDR1 is LNHNV and CDR2 is YYDKDF (reference sequence). CDR3 sequence: CATSTDRFSTDTQYF. The CDR3 DNA follows: TGTGCCACCAGTACAGACAGGTTTAGCACAGATACGCAGTATTTT.

This clonotype has only a few counts. The chain carries TRBV7-9 and TRBJ2-2; 8 bases match TRBD1. Germline CDR1 reads SEHNR; CDR2 reads FQNEAQ (reference sequence). Losses at the gene ends were 5 bases for V and 3 bases for J; bases not matched to a gene: 5. The CDR3 runs 15 residues. CDR3: CASSPGQGHTGELFF. The CDR3 bases are TGTGCCAGCAGCCCTGGACAGGGACACACCGGGGAGCTGTTTTTT.

The J gene is TRBJ2-2, the V gene TRBV19, with TRBD1 as a possible D gene (6 bases). The V gene lost 7 bases and the J gene lost 0 bases, with 18 bases spanning the gap. The CDR3 sequence is 17 residues long. Germline loops: CDR1 LNHDA, CDR2 SQIVND (reference sequence). As DNA, the CDR3 is TGTGCCAGTACCAACCCAGGGACAACTACGAACACCGGGGAGCTGTTTTTT. It specifies CASTNPGTTTNTGELFF.